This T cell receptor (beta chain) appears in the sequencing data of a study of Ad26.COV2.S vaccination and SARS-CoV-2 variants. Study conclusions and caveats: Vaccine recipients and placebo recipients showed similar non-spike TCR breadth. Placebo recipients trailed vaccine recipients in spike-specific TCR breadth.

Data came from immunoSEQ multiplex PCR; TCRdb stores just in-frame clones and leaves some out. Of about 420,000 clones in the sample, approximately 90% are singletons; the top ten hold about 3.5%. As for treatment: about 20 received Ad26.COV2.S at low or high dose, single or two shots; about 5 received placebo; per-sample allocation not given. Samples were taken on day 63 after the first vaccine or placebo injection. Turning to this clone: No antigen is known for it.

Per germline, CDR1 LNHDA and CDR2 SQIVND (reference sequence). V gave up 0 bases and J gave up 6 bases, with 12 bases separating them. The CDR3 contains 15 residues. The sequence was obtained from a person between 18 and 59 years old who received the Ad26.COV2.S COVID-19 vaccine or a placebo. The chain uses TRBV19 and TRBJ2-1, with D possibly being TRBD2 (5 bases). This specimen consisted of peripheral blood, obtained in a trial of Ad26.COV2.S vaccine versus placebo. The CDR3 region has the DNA TGTGCCAGTAGTATAGATCGAGGGTCGGCCAATGAGCAGTTCTTC. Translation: CASSIDRGSANEQFF.